The source of this T cell receptor (beta chain) is a study of circulating and synovial CD4+ cells in juvenile arthritis. Clones were read by immunoSEQ multiplex PCR, and TCRdb kept only the in-frame ones, dropping some. Of 30,000 to 40,000 clones in the sample, nearly 95% were seen once. Points on this clone: Its target is unknown.

Samples derive from patients with active juvenile idiopathic arthritis. The CDR3 is made up of 14 amino acids. CDR1 is LNHDA, CDR2 SQIVND, per germline (reference sequence). V lost 9 bases and J 3 bases, leaving 18 bases between the germline ends. Study results and limitations: Shared-clonotype fractions with synovium likely underestimate full repertoire overlap. CPL versus bulk CD4 samples: T cell genome counts differed by at least an order of magnitude.

The material sequenced was CD4+ T cells from blood. The chain uses TRBV19 and TRBJ2-7, with TRBD2 as a possible D gene (7 bases). This TCR was sampled from a human donor with juvenile idiopathic arthritis. CDR3 loop: CASRGGGPNYEQYF. CDR3 nucleotides: TGTGCCAGCAGAGGGGGGGGGCCTAACTACGAGCAGTACTTC.